This T cell receptor (beta chain) appears in the sequencing data of a study of neoadjuvant nivolumab and ipilimumab in lung cancer. Overall study context: The combination arm added day-1 ipilimumab 1 mg/kg to nivolumab 3 mg/kg on days 1, 15, 29.

This clone appeared a single time. V dropped 5 bases and J dropped 4 bases, with 12 bases sitting between them. Germline V gives CDR1 MNHEY, CDR2 SVGAGI. CDR3 length equals 14 residues. Repertoires were generated with immunoSEQ multiplex PCR, while TCRdb's copy carries only in-frame clones and drops some. The sample consists of around 10,000 clones, around 80% of them appearing once. The sequence came from an adult with non-small cell lung cancer. The chain recombines TRBV6-5 with TRBJ1-5; D is ambiguous. The sequences come from peripheral blood, collected before neoadjuvant nivolumab, alone or with ipilimumab. CDR3 residues: CASSEDGKNQPQHF. Written as DNA, the CDR3 is TGTGCCAGCAGTGAGGACGGGAAGAATCAGCCCCAGCATTTT.